The clone carrying this T cell receptor (beta chain) has more than one count but fewer than ten. Its antigen is not known. TCRdb reprocessed the 5' RACE reads via MiXCR and lists one record per CDR3 protein. The table lists some 320,000 distinct CDR3 sequences, 14% of them singletons. V was cut by 7 bases and J by 7 bases, with 13 bases left in between. Per the germline V gene, CDR1 is SGHTA and CDR2 is FQGNSA. The CDR3 spans 12 residues. The data derive from a study of T-cell memory formation after mild COVID-19. Notes on the study in general: Detection of some responders pre-infection suggested pre-existing cross-reactive memory T cells participated. Whether day 37 second-wave clones are SARS-CoV-2-specific was not confirmed. Day 15 to 85 contracting clones showed balanced CD4/CD8; later expanders leaned CD4+.

This clonotype was obtained from a man between 18 and 35 years old who had mild COVID-19 (a few samples of this study predate the infection). Cell type and time point are not known. The sequencing input was PBMCs or a T cell subset sorted from them (not recorded which). The chain joins TRBV7-2 to TRBJ1-2, with D maybe TRBD1 (5 bases). This CDR3 reads CASTIGGGGYTF. CDR3 nucleotide sequence: TGTGCCAGCACCATCGGGGGAGGTGGCTACACCTTC.